This T cell receptor (beta chain) emerged from a study of T cell changes during pregnancy in multiple sclerosis. The table came from immunoSEQ multiplex PCR; TCRdb's copy has only in-frame clones and leaves some out. Of about 100,000 clones listed, about 92% were seen once; the top ten hold around 1.2%. This CDR3 has 16 residues. V was shortened by 6 bases and J by 5 bases, with 22 bases between the two germline ends. Germline V CDR1 and CDR2: KGHSH, LQKENI. This sample comprised peripheral blood, obtained in the second trimester of pregnancy. The TCR was taken from a female donor with multiple sclerosis, enrolled in a pregnancy study. The V and J genes are TRBV18 and TRBJ1-1; D might be TRBD1 (6 bases). DNA of the CDR3: TGTGCCAGCTCGCAAACGACAGGATCGATTTGGACTGAAGCTTTCTTT. Translation: CASSQTTGSIWTEAFF.